Below are 26 T cell receptor beta chains sequenced from a single sample in a study of CD8 T cells in Susac syndrome. Random hexamers primed reverse transcription of roughly 0.5 to 1 ug RNA. TCRdb redid the calling of the immunoSEQ multiplex PCR reads with MiXCR, one entry per CDR3 protein. The table records roughly 150,000 distinct CDR3 sequences, around 93% of them present only once. The sample taken for sequencing was CD4+ T cells from PBMCs. These receptors all come from a human donor in good health.

The chain is built from TRBV19 and TRBJ1-5, with D perhaps matching TRBD1 (6 bases). Germline V gene data show CDR1 as LNHDA and CDR2 as SQIVND (reference sequence). Trimming removed 4 bases from V and 5 bases from J, with 15 bases in between. The CDR3 has 15 amino acids. The CDR3 region is CASSTRTVRDQPQHF. As DNA, the CDR3 is TGTGCCAGTAGTACACGGACAGTAAGGGATCAGCCCCAGCATTTT.

This clonotype appeared once. The CDR3 reads CASSLSSRTEAFF. As DNA, the CDR3 is TGCGCCAGCAGCCTCTCTTCGAGGACTGAAGCTTTCTTT. V gene TRBV5-1 combines with J gene TRBJ1-1; D is undetermined. This CDR3 spans 13 amino acids. Trimming took off 4 bases at V and 5 bases at J, with 12 bases between the two ends. Germline assignment: CDR1 SGHRS and CDR2 YFSETQ.

The sample holds one count of this clonotype. The rearrangement joins TRBV7-9 to TRBJ2-7; D gene unclear. CDR1 and CDR2 (germline): SEHNR, FQNEAQ (reference sequence). The CDR3 length is 15 residues. Trimming removed 5 bases at V and 5 bases at J, with 19 bases between. The CDR3 DNA follows: TGTGCCAGCAGCCCGAAACAAAGGGCGCACGACGAGCAGTACTTC. This translates into CASSPKQRAHDEQYF.

This chain links TRBV7-3 with TRBJ2-1; tentative D call: TRBD1 (6 bases). The CDR3 length is 12 residues. Trimming took off 6 bases at V and 10 bases at J, with 13 bases between the two ends. Germline CDR1 SGHTA, CDR2 FQGTGA. The CDR3 reads CASSLLGQEQFF. DNA of the CDR3: TGTGCCAGCAGTTTACTAGGACAGGAGCAGTTCTTC. Using reference TRBV7-3 and TRBJ2-1 for the parts outside the CDR3, the full variable domain is GAGVSQTPSNKVTEKGKYVELRCDPISGHTALYWYRQSLGQGPEFLIYFQGTGAADDSGLPNDRFFAVRPEGSVSTLKIQRTERGDSAVYLCASSLLGQEQFFGPGTRLTVL.

The chain joins TRBV24-1 to TRBJ2-1; D ambiguous. Germline assignment: CDR1 KGHDR and CDR2 SFDVKD. Trimming stripped 6 bases from V and 5 bases from J, with 7 bases between. The CDR3 spans 12 residues. As DNA, the CDR3 is TGTGCCACCAGTATGTCTAACAATGAGCAGTTCTTC. Translation: CATSMSNNEQFF.

This chain uses TRBV19 with TRBJ2-6; D might be TRBD2 (6 bases). The germline V gene encodes CDR1 LNHDA and CDR2 SQIVND (reference sequence). V lost 3 bases, J lost 4 bases, and 13 bases lay in between. CDR3 length: 16 residues. CDR3 protein: CASSMWEANGANVLTF. The CDR3 nucleotides are TGTGCCAGTAGTATGTGGGAGGCGAACGGGGCCAACGTCCTGACTTTC.

CDR3 sequence reads: CASSQGGTQYF. The CDR3 bases are TGTGCCAGCAGCCAAGGAGGGACCCAGTACTTC. The V call is TRBV6-5, the J call TRBJ2-5, with TRBD2 as a possible D gene (5 bases). The V end was cut by 6 bases, the J end by 7 bases, with 9 bases between. CDR1 and CDR2 from the germline V gene are MNHEY and SVGAGI. The CDR3 extends over 11 amino acids.

The chain recombines TRBV20-1 with TRBJ1-1; 8 bases line up with TRBD1. Unmatched junction bases numbered 6, after V lost 2 bases and J lost 4 bases. CDR1 is DFQATT and CDR2 is SNEGSKA in the germline V gene (reference sequence). The CDR3 extends over 14 amino acids. The CDR3 here is CSARSGGSGTEAFF. The CDR3 DNA sequence: TGCAGTGCTAGATCAGGGGGCAGTGGCACTGAAGCTTTCTTT.

V is TRBV5-4 and J is TRBJ2-3; 7 positions agree with TRBD2. CDR1 is SGHNT and CDR2 is YYREEE in the germline V gene (reference sequence). After removal of 4 bases from V and 4 bases from J, the junction contained 9 bases not matched to a gene. The CDR3 runs to 15 residues. The CDR3 coding sequence is TGTGCCAGCAGCCCCTTACGGGGGGACCCAGATACGCAGTATTTT. Translated: CASSPLRGDPDTQYF.

This chain connects TRBV29-1 to TRBJ2-5; D uncertain. The germline V gene encodes CDR1 SQVTM and CDR2 ANQGSEA. Trimming took off 1 base at V and 1 base at J, with 7 bases between the two ends. The CDR3 consists of 13 residues. This chain's CDR3 is CSVEGSTQETQYF. The CDR3 nucleotides read TGCAGCGTTGAAGGTAGCACCCAAGAGACCCAGTACTTC.

This chain uses TRBV2 with TRBJ2-1; the D gene is possibly TRBD1 (6 bases). CDR3 size: 14 residues. V lost 8 bases and J lost 6, with 17 bases in between. CDR1 and CDR2 (germline): SNHLY, FYNNEI. CDR3: CASPGGPGTNEQFF. DNA of the CDR3: TGTGCCAGCCCTGGGGGCCCGGGTACCAATGAGCAGTTCTTC.

The chain recombines TRBV7-8 with TRBJ1-2; D is perhaps TRBD1 (5 bases). The V end lost 5 bases, the J end lost 3 bases, and 10 bases lay between the germline ends. This CDR3 is built from 13 residues. Germline values: CDR1 SGHVS, CDR2 FQNEAQ. CDR3 sequence (DNA): TGTGCCAGCAGCCCTCAGGGATACTATGGCTACACCTTC. Protein sequence: CASSPQGYYGYTF.

V usage is TRBV5-1 and J usage is TRBJ2-1, with D possibly TRBD2 on 5 matching bases. Trimming took off 1 base at V and 8 bases at J, with 13 bases between the two ends. The CDR3 is 14 residues long. The germline CDR1 and CDR2 sequences are SGHRS and YFSETQ. The CDR3 DNA reads as TGCGCCAGCAGCTTGAGGACTTTAGACCATGAGCAGTTCTTC. Translating gives CASSLRTLDHEQFF.

This clonotype was seen a single time. V gene TRBV7-3 combines with J gene TRBJ2-4; 7 bases line up with TRBD2. The CDR3 is 15 residues long. V lost 5 bases and J lost 6; bases outside the gene matches: 10. Germline V lookup: CDR1 SGHTA, CDR2 FQGTGA. The CDR3 is CASSPGGTTRNIQYF. CDR3 coding DNA: TGTGCCAGCAGCCCCGGGGGGACGACGAGAAACATTCAGTACTTC. Full variable domain (remainder filled in from reference TRBV7-3 and TRBJ2-4): GAGVSQTPSNKVTEKGKYVELRCDPISGHTALYWYRQSLGQGPEFLIYFQGTGAADDSGLPNDRFFAVRPEGSVSTLKIQRTERGDSAVYLCASSPGGTTRNIQYFGAGTRLSVL.

The rearrangement links TRBV5-4 to TRBJ2-1; TRBD2 is a possible D gene (7 bases). The CDR3 is 15 amino acids. Germline V lookup: CDR1 SGHNT, CDR2 YYREEE (reference sequence). The V gene lost 0 bases and the J gene lost 4 bases, with 11 bases spanning the gap. CDR3 amino acids: CASSLDGGQYNEQFF. CDR3 in DNA: TGTGCCAGCAGCTTGGACGGGGGGCAGTACAATGAGCAGTTCTTC.

CDR3 DNA: TGTGCCAGCAGCCAAGATCTGGTGGGTCAGCCCCAGCATTTT. Its protein product is CASSQDLVGQPQHF. V and J are TRBV3-1 and TRBJ1-5; no clear D. The germline V and J ends were trimmed by 0 bases and 6 bases, with 9 bases remaining between them. Germline V gene lookup returns CDR1 LGHDT and CDR2 YNNKEL (reference sequence). This CDR3 comprises 14 residues.

The V gene is TRBV5-1, the J gene TRBJ1-1, with D unresolved. There are 14 residues in the CDR3. Germline V gene lookup returns CDR1 SGHRS and CDR2 YFSETQ. The ends were cut back, 2 bases at V and 4 bases at J, with 12 bases in the middle. CDR3 amino acids: CASSLEPGSTEAFF. The CDR3 nucleotides read TGCGCCAGCAGCTTAGAACCGGGAAGCACTGAAGCTTTCTTT.

J is TRBJ2-2 and V is TRBV12-3 or TRBV12-4, with D perhaps TRBD2 (6 bases). Trimming cost V 5 bases and J 5 bases, with 12 bases left between them. This CDR3 spans 14 amino acids. This chain's CDR3 is CASSIHSGTGELFF. DNA for the CDR3: TGTGCCAGCAGTATCCATAGCGGAACCGGGGAGCTGTTTTTT.

This clonotype was seen just once. The chain has TRBV14 and TRBJ1-1, with D unclear. The CDR3 consists of 14 residues. CDR1 SGHDN and CDR2 FVKESK come from the germline V gene. The V end lost 0 bases, the J end lost 8 bases, and 13 bases lay between the germline ends. CDR3 sequence (DNA): TGTGCCAGCAGCCAAGATCGGTCCGTTAGAGAAGCTTTCTTT. This encodes CASSQDRSVREAFF.

The J gene is TRBJ2-7, the V gene TRBV3-1; D may match TRBD1 or TRBD2 (6 bases each). CDR1 is LGHDT, CDR2 YNNKEL, per germline (reference sequence). This CDR3 has 14 residues. The ends were cut back, 4 bases at V and 4 bases at J, with 14 bases in the middle. The chain's CDR3 is CASSRSGGLYEQYF. CDR3 nucleotides: TGTGCCAGCAGCCGTTCTGGGGGGCTTTACGAGCAGTACTTC.

The chain combines TRBV20-1 with TRBJ2-3; TRBD1 is a possible D gene (5 bases). This CDR3 region has 14 residues. Trimming took 5 bases from V and 1 from J, leaving 13 bases between them. The V gene's germline CDR1 is DFQATT and CDR2 SNEGSKA (reference sequence). The CDR3 here is CSAQDILGTDTQYF. CDR3 nucleotide sequence: TGCAGTGCTCAGGACATCCTGGGCACAGATACGCAGTATTTT.

This chain links TRBV4-1 with TRBJ2-7; no clear D. Germline values: CDR1 MGHRA, CDR2 YSYEKL. The CDR3 length is 14 residues. The V and J ends lost 1 base and 3 bases respectively, with 10 bases between them. CDR3 sequence (DNA): TGCGCCAGCAGCCAAGCGGCTGGGTTCTACGAGCAGTACTTC. It yields the protein CASSQAAGFYEQYF.

V gene TRBV30 combines with J gene TRBJ1-4; D unclear. The CDR3 runs 11 residues. Germline V gene sequence: CDR1 GTSNPN, CDR2 SVGIG (reference sequence). The ends were cut back, 0 bases at V and 10 bases at J, with 6 bases in the middle. In DNA form, the CDR3 reads TGTGCCTGGAGTGTCAGAGGAAAACTGTTTTTT. Translated, it gives CAWSVRGKLFF.

The rearrangement uses TRBV19 and TRBJ1-2; 9 bases map to TRBD1. The CDR3 covers 14 residues. J was trimmed by 4 bases and V by 5 bases; bases with no gene match: 5. Germline V gene lookup returns CDR1 LNHDA and CDR2 SQIVND (reference sequence). The CDR3 bases are TGTGCCAGTAGTCCGGGACAGGGCGTCTATGGCTACACCTTC. It yields the protein CASSPGQGVYGYTF.

The chain combines TRBV29-1 with TRBJ2-2; D not resolved. The V gene lost 4 bases and the J gene lost 3 bases, with 6 bases spanning the gap. Germline CDR1 is SQVTM and CDR2 is ANQGSEA. The CDR3 loop spans 12 amino acids. This CDR3 is CSVGYYTGELFF. The CDR3 bases are TGCAGCGTTGGCTACTACACCGGGGAGCTGTTTTTT.

The chain employs TRBV29-1 and TRBJ1-2; TRBD1 might be the D (6 bases). Germline V lookup: CDR1 SQVTM, CDR2 ANQGSEA. V was shortened by 2 bases and J by 3 bases, with 13 bases between the two germline ends. There are 14 residues in the CDR3. CDR3 amino acids: CSVEKYRAYYGYTF. The CDR3 DNA follows: TGCAGCGTTGAAAAGTACAGGGCATACTATGGCTACACCTTC. The whole variable domain, remainder taken from reference TRBV29-1 and TRBJ1-2, is SAVISQKPSRDICQRGTSLTIQCQVDSQVTMMFWYRQQPGQSLTLIATANQGSEATYESGFVIDKFPISRPNLTFSTLTVSNMSPEDSSIYLCSVEKYRAYYGYTFGSGTRLTVV.